The next 17 T cell receptor beta chains were all read from a single sample in a study of cytomegalovirus exposure and HLA in healthy donors. PCR was performed using 60 Vbeta and 13 Jbeta primers. Profiled with immunoSEQ multiplex PCR; TCRdb holds only in-frame clones, not every one. The table has approximately 100,000 clones, roughly 10% seen once. Sequenced input: PBMCs. These receptors were obtained from a man aged 45-65 years in good health and CMV-seropositive.

The chain is built from TRBV5-1 and TRBJ2-3; D possibly corresponds to TRBD1 (5 bases). The CDR3 is 16 amino acids. Germline V gives CDR1 SGHRS, CDR2 YFSETQ. V was clipped by 4 bases and J by 5 bases, with 20 bases between them. The CDR3 here is CASSKGQAPERDTQYF. Here the CDR3 DNA reads TGCGCCAGCAGCAAAGGACAAGCCCCAGAGAGAGATACGCAGTATTTT.

The chain links TRBV4-3 to TRBJ2-6; 11 nucleotides match TRBD1. Germline CDR1 is LGHNA and CDR2 is YSLEER. The CDR3 length is 20 residues. With V trimmed by 4 bases and J by 4 bases, 15 bases remained unmatched. CDR3 in DNA: TGCGCCAGCAGCCTAGATCCCGCCGGGACAGGGGGTACGGGGGCCAACGTCCTGACTTTC. This sequence encodes CASSLDPAGTGGTGANVLTF.

This clone came up a few times. V and J are TRBV30 and TRBJ2-1, with a tentative D call TRBD2 (5 bases). Trimming took off 1 base at V and 5 bases at J, with 15 bases between the two ends. CDR3 size: 15 residues. Germline V gene data show CDR1 as GTSNPN and CDR2 as SVGIG (reference sequence). CDR3 DNA sequence: TGTGCCTGGAGTGGAGGGTCAGGAGGAAACAATGAGCAGTTCTTC. This sequence encodes CAWSGGSGGNNEQFF.

There are a few counts of this clone. The chain is built from TRBV6-5 and TRBJ1-5; no clear D. Trimming left V 0 bases short and J 5 bases short, with 8 bases between. The CDR3 loop spans 14 amino acids. Germline lookup yields CDR1 MNHEY and CDR2 SVGAGI. CDR3 DNA sequence: TGTGCCAGCAGTTACTCTCCCGGGGATCAGCCCCAGCATTTT. This encodes CASSYSPGDQPQHF.

Turning to this clone: This sample includes further DNA sequences coding for the same CDR3. V usage is TRBV9 and J usage is TRBJ2-2, with 7 bases matching TRBD2. CDR1 and CDR2 from the germline V gene are SGDLS and YYNGEE. With V trimmed by 4 bases and J by 5 bases, 11 bases remained unmatched. The CDR3 spans 16 residues. The DNA for the CDR3 is TGTGCCAGCAGCCCCTCCGGGACCGGGAGGACCGGGGAGCTGTTTTTT. Its protein product is CASSPSGTGRTGELFF.

The chain links TRBV19 to TRBJ2-3; TRBD2 might be the D (6 bases). The length of the CDR3 is 15 residues. V lost 5 bases, J lost 1 base, and 13 bases lay in between. CDR1 LNHDA and CDR2 SQIVND come from the germline V gene (reference sequence). The CDR3 spells CASSPGVYGTDTQYF. CDR3 coding DNA: TGTGCCAGTAGTCCGGGGGTTTACGGCACAGATACGCAGTATTTT.

This clone was found a few times. The same CDR3 can be traced to other DNA sequences in this sample. The chain uses TRBV7-9 and TRBJ2-7; tentatively, D is TRBD1 (5 bases). CDR1 and CDR2 from the germline V gene are SEHNR and FQNEAQ (reference sequence). Trimming removed 6 bases from V and 2 bases from J, with 17 bases in between. CDR3 length: 15 residues. The CDR3 loop is CASSPGDRIAYEQYF. As DNA, the CDR3 is TGTGCCAGCAGTCCCGGAGACAGAATAGCCTACGAGCAGTACTTC.

The gene calls are TRBV28 and TRBJ2-7; TRBD2 might be the D (6 bases). This CDR3 contains 13 residues. Per germline, CDR1 MDHEN and CDR2 SYDVKM. The germline V and J ends were trimmed by 7 bases and 5 bases, with 15 bases remaining between them. The CDR3 DNA follows: TGTGCCAGCACCGATATGGGGGGTCACGAGCAGTACTTC. Translating it yields CASTDMGGHEQYF.

There are many counts of this clone. V is TRBV6-4 and J is TRBJ2-3, with 7 bases aligning to TRBD1. The V segment lost 5 bases and the J segment 9 bases; nucleotides outside the gene matches: 8. Per germline, CDR1 MRHNA and CDR2 SNTAGT. This CDR3 has 13 residues. The CDR3 nucleotides are TGTGCCAGCAGTACGAACGACAGGGACACGCAGTATTTT. This gives the protein CASSTNDRDTQYF.

This clone showed up just a few times. The V call is TRBV2, the J call TRBJ2-7; 9 positions agree with TRBD2. The ends lost 2 bases at V and 5 bases at J; junction bases unmatched: 10. The germline V gene has CDR1 SNHLY and CDR2 FYNNEI. This CDR3 spans 16 amino acids. This CDR3 is CASSERSGGLADEQYF. The CDR3 nucleotides read TGTGCCAGCAGTGAAAGGAGTGGGGGACTAGCAGACGAGCAGTACTTC.

The chain has TRBV19 and TRBJ1-6; unclear D gene. Between the trimmed V and J ends, which lost 3 bases and 9 bases, there was a span of 15 bases. The CDR3 covers 15 residues. Germline values: CDR1 LNHDA, CDR2 SQIVND (reference sequence). CDR3 DNA: TGTGCCAGTAGTATCGGAGGTTCGGTGTCTTCACCCCTCCACTTT. Translation: CASSIGGSVSSPLHF.

The chain is built from TRBV2 and TRBJ1-6; 7 bases match TRBD1. V lost 1 base, J lost 10 bases, and 7 bases stayed unmatched. CDR3 size: 15 residues. Germline lookup yields CDR1 SNHLY and CDR2 FYNNEI. The CDR3 here is CASSEGDRGRSPLHF. The CDR3, as DNA: TGTGCCAGCAGTGAAGGGGACAGAGGACGATCACCCCTCCACTTT.

This clone has more than one count but fewer than ten. V is TRBV7-9 and J is TRBJ2-3, with D perhaps matching TRBD2 (5 bases). V lost 4 bases and J 0 bases, leaving 14 bases between the germline ends. The CDR3 spans 16 residues. CDR1 and CDR2 from the germline V gene are SEHNR and FQNEAQ (reference sequence). CDR3 sequence: CASSYGNPTSTDTQYF. In DNA form, the CDR3 reads TGTGCCAGCAGCTACGGGAATCCGACTAGCACAGATACGCAGTATTTT.

The table lists this clone with a few counts. The chain couples TRBV7-3 to TRBJ2-7, with D possibly matching TRBD1 (6 bases). CDR3 length equals 17 residues. The germline V gene has CDR1 SGHTA and CDR2 FQGTGA. The ends were cut back, 1 base at V and 2 bases at J, with 18 bases in the middle. The CDR3 sequence: CASSLSHRALLTYEQYF. The DNA for the CDR3 is TGTGCCAGCAGCTTAAGTCACAGGGCGCTATTGACCTACGAGCAGTACTTC.

This clone was observed a few times. This chain joins TRBV5-4 and TRBJ1-1; D is undetermined. Germline-derived CDR1 and CDR2 are SGHNT and YYREEE (reference sequence). CDR3 length: 13 amino acids. V lost 0 bases and J 3 bases, leaving 6 bases between the germline ends. CDR3: CASSLGLYTEAFF. The CDR3 DNA follows: TGTGCCAGCAGCTTGGGGCTGTACACTGAAGCTTTCTTT. Full variable domain (outside the CDR3, taken from reference TRBV5-4 and TRBJ1-1): ETGVTQSPTHLIKTRGQQVTLRCSSQSGHNTVSWYQQALGQGPQFIFQYYREEENGRGNFPPRFSGLQFPNYSSELNVNALELDDSALYLCASSLGLYTEAFFGQGTRLTVV.

This chain connects TRBV6-1 to TRBJ1-1; D not resolved. V gave up 1 base and J gave up 0 bases, with 6 bases separating them. This CDR3 is built from 14 residues. The germline V gene encodes CDR1 MNHNS and CDR2 SASEGT. The CDR3 sequence: CASSEVNMNTEAFF. CDR3 in DNA: TGTGCCAGCAGTGAAGTCAACATGAACACTGAAGCTTTCTTT.

To note about this clone: This same CDR3 is encoded by further DNA sequences in the sample. This chain joins TRBV7-3 and TRBJ2-1; 12 nucleotides line up with TRBD2. The germline V gene encodes CDR1 SGHTA and CDR2 FQGTGA. CDR3 length: 15 residues. After removal of 5 bases from V and 4 bases from J, the junction contained 3 bases not matched to a gene. CDR3 sequence reads: CASSLGTSGYNEQFF. CDR3 DNA sequence: TGTGCCAGCAGCCTAGGGACTAGCGGGTACAATGAGCAGTTCTTC. Supplemented by reference TRBV7-3 and TRBJ2-1, the full variable domain reads GAGVSQTPSNKVTEKGKYVELRCDPISGHTALYWYRQSLGQGPEFLIYFQGTGAADDSGLPNDRFFAVRPEGSVSTLKIQRTERGDSAVYLCASSLGTSGYNEQFFGPGTRLTVL.